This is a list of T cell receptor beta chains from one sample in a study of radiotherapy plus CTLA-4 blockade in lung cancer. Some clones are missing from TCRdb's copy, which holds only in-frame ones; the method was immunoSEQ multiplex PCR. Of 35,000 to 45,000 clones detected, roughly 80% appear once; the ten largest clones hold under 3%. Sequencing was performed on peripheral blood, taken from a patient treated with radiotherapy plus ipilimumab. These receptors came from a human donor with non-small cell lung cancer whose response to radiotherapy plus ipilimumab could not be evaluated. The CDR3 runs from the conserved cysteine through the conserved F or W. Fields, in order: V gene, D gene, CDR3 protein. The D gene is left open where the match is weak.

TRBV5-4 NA CASSPITGELFF
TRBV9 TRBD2 CASSSGGGKETQYF
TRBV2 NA CASSAIRGPSSYEQYF
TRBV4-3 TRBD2 CASSQVGGGTGELFF
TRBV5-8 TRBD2 CASSFGQKLAGQETQYF
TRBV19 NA CASTPPGEYEQYF
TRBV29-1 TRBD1 CSVELGDRSAYEQYF
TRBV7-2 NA CASSGTSRNGNQPQHF
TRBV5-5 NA CASSFAPQGSLKNIQYF
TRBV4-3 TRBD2 CASSQDGTTSFTDTQYF
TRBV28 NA CASSLKGGQYVSYEQYF
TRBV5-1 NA CASGAGLSGNTIYF
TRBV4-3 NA CASSRGGGRADTQYF
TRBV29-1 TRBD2 CSVEGTSGRTASTDTQYF
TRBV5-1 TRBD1 CASRFDRGANEKLFF
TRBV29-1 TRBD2 CSVVKVASGGNTGELFF
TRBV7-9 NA CASSLLGSFNTEAFF
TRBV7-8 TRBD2 CASSSRLAGGGELFF
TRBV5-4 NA CASSLEPGNYEKLFF
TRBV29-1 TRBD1 CSVAGQGETYEQYF
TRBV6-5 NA CASSRQINYGYTF
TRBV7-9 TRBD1 CASNSAGQGAHEQYF
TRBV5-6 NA CASSFFFPDTSTDTQYF
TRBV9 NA CASSKGGGTNEKLFF